Below are 5 T cell receptor beta chains sequenced from a single sample in a study of vaccination and CD4 T cells after COVID-19. Treatment meaning: roughly 10-day PBMC culture with coronavirus spike peptide pools or control peptides (ViraFEST assay). CD4+ T cells that had been cultured provided DNA sequenced with the Oncomine TCR Beta short-read assay. One entry per CDR3 protein, called by TCRdb with MiXCR from the PCR reads. The table includes 15,000 to 20,000 distinct CDR3 sequences, around two fifths detected once. Their specific antigens are unknown. The specimen sequenced was CD4+ T cells from blood, cultured in vitro. These TCRs come from a human donor who had recovered from COVID-19.

The rearrangement links TRBV27 to TRBJ2-7; tentatively, D is TRBD2 (5 bases). Germline CDR1 and CDR2: MNHEY and SMNVEV (reference sequence). The CDR3 covers 16 residues. Trimming shortened V by 5 bases and J by 3 bases, and 20 bases separated the two germline ends. The CDR3 nucleotides are TGTGCCAGCAGTCCCCAAGATACTAGTTTCAACTACGAGCAGTACTTC. Its translation is CASSPQDTSFNYEQYF.

This chain uses TRBV6-1 with TRBJ1-3; possible D gene TRBD1, 6 bases. The ends were cut back, 6 bases at V and 4 bases at J, with 7 bases in the middle. The CDR3 consists of 12 residues. Germline-derived CDR1 and CDR2 are MNHNS and SASEGT. CDR3 nucleotide sequence: TGTGCCAGCAGGACAGGAGGAAACACCATATATTTT. Its translation is CASRTGGNTIYF.

V and J are TRBV6-2 or TRBV6-3 and TRBJ1-4; D remains ambiguous. Trimming stripped 9 bases from V and 2 bases from J, with 13 bases between. The CDR3 consists of 14 residues. Germline V gene sequence: CDR1 MNHEY, CDR2 SVGEGT. The CDR3 protein is CASKERWTNEKLFF. The CDR3 DNA is TGTGCCAGTAAGGAGAGGTGGACTAATGAAAAACTGTTTTTT.

This sequence joins TRBV20-1 and TRBJ2-5, with D possibly being TRBD1 (6 bases). The V and J ends lost 5 bases and 2 bases respectively, with 15 bases between them. Germline lookup yields CDR1 DFQATT and CDR2 SNEGSKA (reference sequence). CDR3 length: 14 residues. The CDR3, as DNA: TGCAGTGCTTACCGGGACACTATTCAAGAGACCCAGTACTTC. This sequence encodes CSAYRDTIQETQYF.

This clonotype appeared once. This chain joins TRBV12-3 or TRBV12-4 and TRBJ2-1; 9 nucleotides match TRBD2. After removal of 9 bases from V and 3 bases from J, the junction contained 9 bases not matched to a gene. This CDR3 comprises 15 residues. The CDR3, as DNA: TGTGCCAGTGACAATGGACTAGCGCTCTACAATGAGCAGTTCTTC. It codes for CASDNGLALYNEQFF.